This T cell receptor (beta chain) was retrieved from a study of cytomegalovirus exposure and HLA in healthy donors. Deletions cut 6 bases from V and 8 bases from J, with 14 bases between. The length of the CDR3 is 14 residues. Germline CDR1 and CDR2: LNHDA and SQIVND (reference sequence). The primer mix had 60 Vbeta and 13 Jbeta primers. Sequencing used immunoSEQ multiplex PCR; TCRdb keeps in-frame clones, though not all of them. This sample has 180,000 or so clones, with about 81% found just once. Input material: PBMCs. The genes are TRBV19 and TRBJ1-6, with a possible D match to TRBD1 (5 bases). The clonotype originates from a woman aged 50 to 60 in good health and CMV-seropositive. The CDR3 DNA follows: TGTGCCAGTAGACTCGGACAATTTTATTCACCCCTCCACTTT. This gives the protein CASRLGQFYSPLHF.